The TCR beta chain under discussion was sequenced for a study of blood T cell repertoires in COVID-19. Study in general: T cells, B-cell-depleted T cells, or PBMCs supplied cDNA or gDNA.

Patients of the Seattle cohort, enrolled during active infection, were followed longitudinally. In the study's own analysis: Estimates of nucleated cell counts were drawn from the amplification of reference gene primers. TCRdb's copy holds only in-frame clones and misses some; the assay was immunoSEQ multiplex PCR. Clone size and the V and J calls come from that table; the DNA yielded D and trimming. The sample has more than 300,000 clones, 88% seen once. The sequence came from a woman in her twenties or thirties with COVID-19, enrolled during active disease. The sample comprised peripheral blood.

The CDR3 region is CASSVGRGMDYGYTF. DNA for the CDR3: TGTGCCAGCAGCGTCGGCAGGGGTATGGACTATGGCTACACCTTC. The chain couples TRBV5-8 to TRBJ1-2, with D tentatively TRBD1 (6 bases). Germline V gene sequence: CDR1 SGHTS, CDR2 YDEGEE. With 4 bases removed from V and 3 bases from J, the gap between germline ends came to 16 bases. This CDR3 comprises 15 residues.